This TCR beta chain was captured in a study of T cells in Graves' hyperthyroidism and ophthalmopathy. This clonotype was found a few times. The antigen is unknown. The V gene's germline CDR1 is DFQATT and CDR2 SNEGSKA (reference sequence). Trimming pared 3 bases from V and 4 bases from J, leaving 7 bases between. This CDR3 has 12 amino acids. Recently diagnosed hyperthyroidism of less than 2 months' duration affected patients aged 18 to 65. Each diagnosis was grounded in clinical symptoms, serum thyroxine and TRAb, thyroid ultrasound, and orbital computed tomography. RNA transcripts were the template for amplifying TCR beta CDR3 regions. HTBI primers were used for first-round RT-PCR of the TCR CDR3. TCRdb re-analysed the multiplex PCR reads in MiXCR, keeping a single row per CDR3 protein. In the table there are 650,000 to 850,000 distinct CDR3 sequences, 18% of which are singletons. Study-level points and caveats: Most thyroid-expanded clonotypes above 0.001 were also found in blood. From stable hyperthyroidism, ophthalmopathy was separated by a 13 V-J model.

This TCR was sampled from a woman aged 50 to 60 with Graves' hyperthyroidism that later progressed to Graves' ophthalmopathy. The gene calls are TRBV20-1 and TRBJ1-3, with TRBD1 as a possible D gene (5 bases). Sequenced: blood. The CDR3 protein is CSARQGGNTIYF. The CDR3 DNA is TGCAGTGCTAGGCAGGGAGGAAACACCATATATTTT.